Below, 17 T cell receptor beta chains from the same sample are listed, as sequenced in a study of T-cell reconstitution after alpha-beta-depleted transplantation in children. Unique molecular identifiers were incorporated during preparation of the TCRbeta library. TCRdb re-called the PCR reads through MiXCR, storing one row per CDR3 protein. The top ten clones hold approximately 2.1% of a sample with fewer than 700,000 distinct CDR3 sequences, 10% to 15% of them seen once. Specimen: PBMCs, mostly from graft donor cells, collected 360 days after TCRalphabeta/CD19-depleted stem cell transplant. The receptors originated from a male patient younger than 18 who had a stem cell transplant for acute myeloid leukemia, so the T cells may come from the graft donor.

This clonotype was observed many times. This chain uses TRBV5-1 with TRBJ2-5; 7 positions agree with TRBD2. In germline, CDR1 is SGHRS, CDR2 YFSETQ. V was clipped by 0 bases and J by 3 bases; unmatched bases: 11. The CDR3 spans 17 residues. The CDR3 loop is CASSLGLADRWEETQYF. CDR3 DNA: TGCGCCAGCAGCTTGGGGCTAGCGGACCGGTGGGAAGAGACCCAGTACTTC.

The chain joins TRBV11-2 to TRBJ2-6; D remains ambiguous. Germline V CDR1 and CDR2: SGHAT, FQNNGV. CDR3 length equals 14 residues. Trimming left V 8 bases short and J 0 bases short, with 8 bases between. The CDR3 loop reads CASGRPSGANVLTF. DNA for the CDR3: TGTGCCAGCGGCAGACCCTCTGGGGCCAACGTCCTGACTTTC. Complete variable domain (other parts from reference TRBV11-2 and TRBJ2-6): EAGVAQSPRYKIIEKRQSVAFWCNPISGHATLYWYQQILGQGPKLLIQFQNNGVVDDSQLPKDRFSAERLKGVDSTLKIQPAKLEDSAVYLCASGRPSGANVLTFGAGSRLTVL.

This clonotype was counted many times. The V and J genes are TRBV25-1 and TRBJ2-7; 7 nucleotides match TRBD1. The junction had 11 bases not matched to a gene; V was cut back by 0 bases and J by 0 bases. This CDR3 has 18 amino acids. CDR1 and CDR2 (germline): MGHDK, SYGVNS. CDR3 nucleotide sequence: TGTGCCAGCAGTGAATACGGCAGGGGGACACTCTACTCCTACGAGCAGTACTTC. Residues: CASSEYGRGTLYSYEQYF.

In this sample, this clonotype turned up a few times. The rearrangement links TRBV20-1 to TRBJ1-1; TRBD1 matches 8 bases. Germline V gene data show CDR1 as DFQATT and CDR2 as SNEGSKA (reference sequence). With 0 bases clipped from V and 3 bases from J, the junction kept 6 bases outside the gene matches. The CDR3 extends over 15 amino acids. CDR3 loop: CSARERTGTYTEAFF. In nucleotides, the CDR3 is TGCAGTGCTAGAGAAAGGACAGGGACCTACACTGAAGCTTTCTTT.

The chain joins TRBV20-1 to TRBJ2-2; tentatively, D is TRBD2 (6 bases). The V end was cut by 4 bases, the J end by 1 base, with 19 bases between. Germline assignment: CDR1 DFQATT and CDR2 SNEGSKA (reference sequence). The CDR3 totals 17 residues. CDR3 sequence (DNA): TGCAGTGCTATTGGGGCGCGCGGTAGCGGGAACACCGGGGAGCTGTTTTTT. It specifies CSAIGARGSGNTGELFF.

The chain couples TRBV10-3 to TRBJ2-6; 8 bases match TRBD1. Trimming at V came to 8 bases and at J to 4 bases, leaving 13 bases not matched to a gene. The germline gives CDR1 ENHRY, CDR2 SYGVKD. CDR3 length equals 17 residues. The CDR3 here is CAISPGQGARGANVLTF. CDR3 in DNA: TGTGCCATCTCCCCCGGGCAGGGGGCAAGGGGGGCCAACGTCCTGACTTTC.

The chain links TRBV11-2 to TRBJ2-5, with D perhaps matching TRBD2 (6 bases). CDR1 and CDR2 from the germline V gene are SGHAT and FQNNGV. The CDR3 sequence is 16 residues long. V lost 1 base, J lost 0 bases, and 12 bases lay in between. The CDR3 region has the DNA TGTGCCAGCAGCTTAGTTGGGAGGACGGACCAAGAGACCCAGTACTTC. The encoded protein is CASSLVGRTDQETQYF.

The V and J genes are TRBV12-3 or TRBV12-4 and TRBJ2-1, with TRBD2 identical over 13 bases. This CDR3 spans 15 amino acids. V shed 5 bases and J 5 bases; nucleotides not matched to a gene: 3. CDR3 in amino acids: CASSPLAGGNNEQFF. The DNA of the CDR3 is TGTGCCAGCAGTCCACTAGCGGGAGGGAACAATGAGCAGTTCTTC.

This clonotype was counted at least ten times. CDR3 sequence reads: CASSWSGSSTDTQYF. CDR3 sequence (DNA): TGTGCCAGCAGCTGGAGCGGGAGTAGCACAGATACGCAGTATTTT. The chain carries TRBV6-4 and TRBJ2-3; 8 bases are a match to TRBD2. Germline V lookup: CDR1 MRHNA, CDR2 SNTAGT. After removal of 6 bases from V and 0 bases from J, the junction contained 5 bases not matched to a gene. The CDR3 sequence is 15 residues long.

CDR3 amino acids: CASSYSRGVDEQFF. The CDR3 region has the DNA TGTGCCAGCAGTTACTCGAGGGGGGTAGATGAGCAGTTCTTC. The chain recombines TRBV6-5 with TRBJ2-1; D is possibly TRBD1 or TRBD2 (6 bases each). The germline gives CDR1 MNHEY, CDR2 SVGAGI. V gave up 0 bases and J gave up 8 bases, with 11 bases separating them. This CDR3 region has 14 residues.

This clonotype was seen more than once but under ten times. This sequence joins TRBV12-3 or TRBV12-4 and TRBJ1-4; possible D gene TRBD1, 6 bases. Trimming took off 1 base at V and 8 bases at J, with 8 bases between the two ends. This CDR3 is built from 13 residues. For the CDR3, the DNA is TGTGCCAGCAGTTTAGGACAGGCCGAAAAACTGTTTTTT. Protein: CASSLGQAEKLFF.

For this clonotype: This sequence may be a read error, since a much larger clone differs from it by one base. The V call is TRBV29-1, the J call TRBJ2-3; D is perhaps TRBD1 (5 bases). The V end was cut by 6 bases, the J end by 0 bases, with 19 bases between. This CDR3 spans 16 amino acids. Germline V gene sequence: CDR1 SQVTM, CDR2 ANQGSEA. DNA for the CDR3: TGCAGCGTGATGGCTGGGGCCCCTTTTAGCACAGATACGCAGTATTTT. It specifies CSVMAGAPFSTDTQYF.

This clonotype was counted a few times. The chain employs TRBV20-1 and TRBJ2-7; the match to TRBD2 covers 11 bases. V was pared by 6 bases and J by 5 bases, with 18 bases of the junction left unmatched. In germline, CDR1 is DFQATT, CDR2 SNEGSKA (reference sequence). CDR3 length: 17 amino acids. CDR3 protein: CSASNWDVAGGQDEQYF. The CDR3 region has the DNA TGCAGTGCCTCGAACTGGGACGTAGCGGGAGGGCAAGACGAGCAGTACTTC.

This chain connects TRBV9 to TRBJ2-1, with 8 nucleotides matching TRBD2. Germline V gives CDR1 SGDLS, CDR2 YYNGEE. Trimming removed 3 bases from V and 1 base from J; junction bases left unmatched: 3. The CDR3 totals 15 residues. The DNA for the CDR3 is TGTGCCAGCAGCGAATTAGCGGGATCCTACAATGAGCAGTTCTTC. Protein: CASSELAGSYNEQFF.

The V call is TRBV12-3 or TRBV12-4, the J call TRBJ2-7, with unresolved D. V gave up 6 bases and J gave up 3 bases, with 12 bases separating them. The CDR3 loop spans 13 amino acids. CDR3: CASSPRSVYEQYF. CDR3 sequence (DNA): TGTGCCAGCAGCCCCAGGTCAGTCTACGAGCAGTACTTC.

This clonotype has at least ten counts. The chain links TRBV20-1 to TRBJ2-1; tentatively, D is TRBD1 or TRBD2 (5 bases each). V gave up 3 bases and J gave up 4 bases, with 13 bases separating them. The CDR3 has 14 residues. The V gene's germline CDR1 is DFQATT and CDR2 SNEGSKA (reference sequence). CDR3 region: CSARGDLAYNEQFF. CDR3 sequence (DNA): TGCAGTGCTAGGGGGGATTTAGCATACAATGAGCAGTTCTTC.

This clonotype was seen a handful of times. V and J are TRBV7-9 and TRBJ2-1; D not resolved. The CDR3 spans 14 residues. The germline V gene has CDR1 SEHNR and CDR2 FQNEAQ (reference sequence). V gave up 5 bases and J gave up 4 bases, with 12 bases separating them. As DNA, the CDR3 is TGTGCCAGCAGCACCACTCAGTTATACAATGAGCAGTTCTTC. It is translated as CASSTTQLYNEQFF.